These 17 T cell receptor beta chains originate from one sample sequenced in a study of CD8 T cells in Susac syndrome. A quantity of about 0.45 to 1 ug RNA underwent reverse transcription using random hexamers. A single record per CDR3 protein comes from TCRdb applying MiXCR to the immunoSEQ multiplex PCR reads. The sample consists of about 120,000 distinct CDR3 sequences, 90% to 95% of them appearing once. The sample consisted of CD4+ T cells from PBMCs. These receptors all stem from a human donor in good health.

This chain connects TRBV2 to TRBJ2-1; TRBD2 agrees at 14 bases. The length of the CDR3 is 14 residues. Looked up from germline, CDR1 is SNHLY and CDR2 is FYNNEI. J gave up 15 bases and V 5 bases, and 9 bases lay outside the gene matches. The CDR3 nucleotides read TGTGCCAGCAGTCCCCAGGGACTAGCGGGAGTAATGTTCTTC. It yields the protein CASSPQGLAGVMFF.

This sequence joins TRBV5-1 and TRBJ2-3; 9 bases fit TRBD2. V lost 1 base and J lost 3; bases outside the gene matches: 12. The germline V gene has CDR1 SGHRS and CDR2 YFSETQ. The CDR3 runs 18 residues. CDR3 sequence: CASSLFPRIAGVTDTQYF. The CDR3 DNA reads TGCGCCAGCAGCTTGTTTCCACGTATAGCGGGAGTAACAGATACGCAGTATTTT.

V gene TRBV6-2 or TRBV6-3 combines with J gene TRBJ2-1; weak D call: TRBD2 (5 bases). The CDR3 totals 15 residues. With 7 bases removed from V and 6 bases from J, the gap between germline ends came to 19 bases. Germline V gene data show CDR1 as MNHEY and CDR2 as SVGEGT. Here the CDR3 reads CASIAKARASNEQFF. CDR3 bases: TGTGCCAGCATCGCCAAGGCGAGGGCCTCCAATGAGCAGTTCTTC.

The chain combines TRBV20-1 with TRBJ2-3; 10 positions match TRBD2. CDR1 is DFQATT and CDR2 is SNEGSKA in the germline V gene (reference sequence). J lost 3 bases, V lost 6 bases, and 6 bases had no gene match. CDR3 length: 14 residues. In DNA form, the CDR3 reads TGCAGTGCGGTACTAGCGGGGTCTACAGATACGCAGTATTTT. Amino acid sequence: CSAVLAGSTDTQYF.

The chain employs TRBV2 and TRBJ1-4; D is undetermined. CDR1 SNHLY and CDR2 FYNNEI come from the germline V gene. V dropped 7 bases and J dropped 0 bases, with 18 bases sitting between them. The CDR3 has 17 residues. This chain's CDR3 is CASTANLGPATNEKLFF. The CDR3 region has the DNA TGTGCCAGCACCGCGAACCTCGGGCCGGCAACTAATGAAAAACTGTTTTTT.

This chain joins TRBV7-9 and TRBJ2-1; D unresolved. V was cut by 1 base and J by 4 bases, with 8 bases left in between. Germline V gives CDR1 SEHNR, CDR2 FQNEAQ (reference sequence). This CDR3 has 14 residues. CDR3 DNA: TGTGCCAGCAGCTTAGAGGCTTGGTACAATGAGCAGTTCTTC. It specifies CASSLEAWYNEQFF.

This clonotype was recorded only once. The chain recombines TRBV30 with TRBJ2-7; no clear D. Trimming took 3 bases from V and 7 from J, leaving 7 bases between them. The CDR3 totals 10 residues. CDR1 is GTSNPN, CDR2 SVGIG, per germline (reference sequence). The CDR3 reads CAWRKLEQYF. DNA for the CDR3: TGTGCCTGGAGAAAGTTAGAGCAGTACTTC.

The rearrangement joins TRBV6-5 to TRBJ2-1; no clear D gene. Germline V gene sequence: CDR1 MNHEY, CDR2 SVGAGI. V was cut by 6 bases and J by 6 bases, with 15 bases left in between. The length of the CDR3 is 14 residues. The CDR3 DNA sequence: TGTGCCAGCAGCCCTGACCTTGTATTCAATGAGCAGTTCTTC. Its translation is CASSPDLVFNEQFF.

This sequence joins TRBV25-1 and TRBJ2-1, with D possibly TRBD2 on 5 matching bases. Germline values: CDR1 MGHDK, CDR2 SYGVNS. The CDR3 has 17 residues. V was shortened by 5 bases and J by 3 bases, with 20 bases between the two germline ends. DNA for the CDR3: TGTGCCAGCAGTTGGCTTGGGTGGCTAGCAATCTACAATGAGCAGTTCTTC. Translated, it gives CASSWLGWLAIYNEQFF.

V gene TRBV23-1 combines with J gene TRBJ1-4; TRBD1 is a possible D gene (5 bases). TRBV23-1 is noted as an ORF with a role that remains uncertain. V gave up 5 bases and J gave up 7 bases, with 26 bases separating them. The CDR3 has 18 amino acids. The CDR3 region is CASSRPRPGATEVEKLFF. In DNA form, the CDR3 reads TGCGCCAGCAGTAGACCACGACCCGGGGCCACGGAGGTTGAAAAACTGTTTTTT.

This rearrangement joins TRBV19 to TRBJ2-3; 7 bases are shared with TRBD2. This CDR3 contains 13 residues. V lost 6 bases and J lost 4; bases outside the gene matches: 4. CDR1 and CDR2 (germline): LNHDA, SQIVND (reference sequence). Written as DNA, the CDR3 is TGTGCCAGTAGCCGTGGGGGGGCAGATACGCAGTATTTT. It translates to CASSRGGADTQYF.

The chain joins TRBV10-3 to TRBJ2-1; 9 positions match TRBD2. Germline V gene sequence: CDR1 ENHRY, CDR2 SYGVKD. V shed 0 bases and J 2 bases; nucleotides not matched to a gene: 11. CDR3 length: 19 residues. CDR3 residues: CAISESLAGPPAPYNEQFF. CDR3 nucleotides: TGTGCCATCAGTGAGTCACTAGCGGGTCCTCCGGCCCCCTACAATGAGCAGTTCTTC.

V gene TRBV24-1 combines with J gene TRBJ2-3; D is uncertain. Germline lookup yields CDR1 KGHDR and CDR2 SFDVKD. CDR3 length: 11 amino acids. V was shortened by 4 bases and J by 6 bases, with 4 bases between the two germline ends. CDR3 sequence: CATSEGDTQYF. CDR3 DNA: TGTGCCACCAGTGAGGGGGATACGCAGTATTTT.

The rearrangement links TRBV28 to TRBJ2-3; D is perhaps TRBD2 (8 bases). Trimming removed 6 bases at V and 5 bases at J, with 21 bases between. Germline CDR1 reads MDHEN; CDR2 reads SYDVKM. CDR3 length: 16 residues. CDR3 protein: CASSGGGGRRIDTQYF. CDR3 bases: TGTGCCAGCAGCGGAGGGGGCGGGAGGAGGATAGATACGCAGTATTTT.

This chain's CDR3 is CASSLTGGGGQPQHF. For the CDR3, the DNA is TGTGCCAGCAGCTTAACAGGCGGGGGGGGTCAGCCCCAGCATTTT. The chain couples TRBV7-9 to TRBJ1-5; tentative D call: TRBD1 (5 bases). CDR1 and CDR2 from the germline V gene are SEHNR and FQNEAQ (reference sequence). The CDR3 length is 15 residues. Trimming left V 2 bases short and J 6 bases short, with 14 bases between.

V usage is TRBV19 and J usage is TRBJ2-7; a weak D match, TRBD1 (6 bases). V lost 3 bases, J lost 0 bases, and 15 bases lay in between. Germline V gene sequence: CDR1 LNHDA, CDR2 SQIVND (reference sequence). CDR3 length: 16 residues. Here the CDR3 reads CASSIPGQKNSYEQYF. The CDR3 DNA reads as TGTGCCAGTAGTATCCCCGGACAGAAAAACTCCTACGAGCAGTACTTC.

This chain links TRBV5-1 with TRBJ2-1; TRBD2 aligns across 8 bases. Trimming removed 2 bases from V and 6 bases from J; junction bases left unmatched: 10. Germline CDR1 reads SGHRS; CDR2 reads YFSETQ. The CDR3 extends over 16 amino acids. The CDR3 bases are TGCGCCAGCAGCTTATCCGGGACTAGTAGGGTCAATGAGCAGTTCTTC. It encodes CASSLSGTSRVNEQFF.